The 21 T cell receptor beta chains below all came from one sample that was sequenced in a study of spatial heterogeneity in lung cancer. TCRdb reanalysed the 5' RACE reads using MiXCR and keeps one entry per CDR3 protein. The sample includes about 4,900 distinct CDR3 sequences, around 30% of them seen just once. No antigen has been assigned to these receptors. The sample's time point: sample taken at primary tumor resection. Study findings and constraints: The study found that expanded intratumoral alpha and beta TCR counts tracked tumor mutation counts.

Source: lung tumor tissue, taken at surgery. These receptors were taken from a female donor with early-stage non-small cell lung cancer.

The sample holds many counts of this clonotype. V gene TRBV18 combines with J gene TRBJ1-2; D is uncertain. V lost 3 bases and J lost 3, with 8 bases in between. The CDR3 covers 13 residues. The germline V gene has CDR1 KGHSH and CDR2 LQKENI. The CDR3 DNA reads TGTGCCAGCTCACCCAATCCGGACTATGGCTACACCTTC. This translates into CASSPNPDYGYTF.

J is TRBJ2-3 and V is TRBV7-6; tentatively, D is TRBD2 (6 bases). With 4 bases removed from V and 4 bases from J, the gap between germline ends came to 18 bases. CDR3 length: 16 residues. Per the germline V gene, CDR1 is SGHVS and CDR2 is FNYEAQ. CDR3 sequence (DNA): TGTGCCAGCAGCTCCGCCGGCGCGGGGCTATCAGATACGCAGTATTTT. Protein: CASSSAGAGLSDTQYF.

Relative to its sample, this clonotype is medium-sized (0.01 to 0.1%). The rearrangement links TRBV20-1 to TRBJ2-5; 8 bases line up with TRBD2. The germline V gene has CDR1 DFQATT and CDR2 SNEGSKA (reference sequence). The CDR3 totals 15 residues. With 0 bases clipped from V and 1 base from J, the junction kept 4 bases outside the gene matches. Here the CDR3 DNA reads TGCAGTGCTAGAGATAGCGGGGAGCCCCAAGAGACCCAGTACTTC. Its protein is CSARDSGEPQETQYF.

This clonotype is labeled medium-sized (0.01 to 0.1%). This chain's CDR3 is CASSDDTGEQYF. The CDR3, as DNA: TGTGCCAGCAGCGACGACACAGGCGAGCAGTACTTC. The J gene is TRBJ2-7, the V gene TRBV11-2, with D possibly being TRBD1 (5 bases). There are 12 residues in the CDR3. V shed 5 bases and J shed 6 bases, with 11 bases lying between them. Germline CDR1 reads SGHAT; CDR2 reads FQNNGV. The full variable domain, its missing parts supplied by reference TRBV11-2 and TRBJ2-7, is EAGVAQSPRYKIIEKRQSVAFWCNPISGHATLYWYQQILGQGPKLLIQFQNNGVVDDSQLPKDRFSAERLKGVDSTLKIQPAKLEDSAVYLCASSDDTGEQYFGPGTRLTVT.

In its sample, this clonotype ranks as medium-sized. Here the CDR3 reads CASSPEAGKTGELFF. The CDR3 DNA reads as TGTGCCAGCAGTCCTGAGGCAGGGAAGACCGGGGAGCTGTTTTTT. The chain recombines TRBV5-4 with TRBJ2-2; a weak D match, TRBD1 (5 bases). V lost 5 bases and J lost 5, with 16 bases in between. Per the germline V gene, CDR1 is SGHNT and CDR2 is YYREEE (reference sequence). The CDR3 has 15 amino acids.

CDR3 protein: CASSPGTHQADTQYF. The CDR3 DNA sequence: TGTGCCAGCAGCCCCGGGACTCACCAGGCAGATACGCAGTATTTT. The chain joins TRBV7-2 to TRBJ2-3; TRBD2 is a possible D gene (6 bases). Germline assignment: CDR1 SGHTA and CDR2 FQGNSA. V was cut by 5 bases and J by 4 bases, with 16 bases left in between. The CDR3 is 15 amino acids.

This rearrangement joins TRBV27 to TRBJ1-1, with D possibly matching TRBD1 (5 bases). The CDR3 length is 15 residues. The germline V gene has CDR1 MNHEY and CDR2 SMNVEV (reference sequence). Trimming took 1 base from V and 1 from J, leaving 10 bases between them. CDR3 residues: CASSLYRGENTEAFF. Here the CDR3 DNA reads TGTGCCAGCAGTTTATATCGGGGGGAGAACACTGAAGCTTTCTTT.

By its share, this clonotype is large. For the CDR3, the DNA is TGCGCCAGCAGCCCGCTAGACGGACCTAGGGAGCAGTTCTTC. It encodes CASSPLDGPREQFF. The chain carries TRBV4-1 and TRBJ2-1; no reliable D call. The CDR3 covers 14 residues. Looked up from germline, CDR1 is MGHRA and CDR2 is YSYEKL. Trimming took off 4 bases at V and 10 bases at J, with 17 bases between the two ends.

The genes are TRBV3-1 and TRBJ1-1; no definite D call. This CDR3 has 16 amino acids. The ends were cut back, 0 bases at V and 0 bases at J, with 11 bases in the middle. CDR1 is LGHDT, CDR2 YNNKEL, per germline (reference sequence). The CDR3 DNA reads TGTGCCAGCAGCCAAGAGGGAACGGCTATGAACACTGAAGCTTTCTTT. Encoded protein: CASSQEGTAMNTEAFF.

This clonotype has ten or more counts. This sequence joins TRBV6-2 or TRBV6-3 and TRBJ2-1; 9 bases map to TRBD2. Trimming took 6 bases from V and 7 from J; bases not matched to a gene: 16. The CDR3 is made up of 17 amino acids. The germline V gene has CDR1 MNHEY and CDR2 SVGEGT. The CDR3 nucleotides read TGTGCCAGCAGCCTAGGGGGTAGCGGGGGTTCGGGAAATGAGCAGTTCTTC. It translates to CASSLGGSGGSGNEQFF.

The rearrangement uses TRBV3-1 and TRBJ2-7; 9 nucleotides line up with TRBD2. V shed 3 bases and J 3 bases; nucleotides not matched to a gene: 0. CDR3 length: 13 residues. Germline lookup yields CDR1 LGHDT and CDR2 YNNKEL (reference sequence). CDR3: CASSQREGYEQYF. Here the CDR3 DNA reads TGTGCCAGCAGCCAGCGGGAGGGCTACGAGCAGTACTTC.

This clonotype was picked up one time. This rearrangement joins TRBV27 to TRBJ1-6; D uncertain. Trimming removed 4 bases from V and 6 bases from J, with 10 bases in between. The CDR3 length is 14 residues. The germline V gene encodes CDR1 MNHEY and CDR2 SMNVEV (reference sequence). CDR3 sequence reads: CASSSRALNSPLHF. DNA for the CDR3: TGTGCCAGCAGTTCTCGGGCCCTTAATTCACCCCTCCACTTT.

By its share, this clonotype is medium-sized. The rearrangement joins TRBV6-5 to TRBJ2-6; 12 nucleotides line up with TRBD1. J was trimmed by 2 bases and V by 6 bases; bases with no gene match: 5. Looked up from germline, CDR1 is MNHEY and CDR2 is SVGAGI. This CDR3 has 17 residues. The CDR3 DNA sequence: TGTGCCAGCAGAATGGGGACAGGGGGCACTGGGGCCAACGTCCTGACTTTC. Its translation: CASRMGTGGTGANVLTF.

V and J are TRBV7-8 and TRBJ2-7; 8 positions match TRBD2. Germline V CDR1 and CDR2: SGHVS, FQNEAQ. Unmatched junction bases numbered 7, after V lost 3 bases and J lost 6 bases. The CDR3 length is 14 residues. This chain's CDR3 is CASSFWTSTGEQYF. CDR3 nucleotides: TGTGCCAGCAGCTTCTGGACTAGCACCGGCGAGCAGTACTTC. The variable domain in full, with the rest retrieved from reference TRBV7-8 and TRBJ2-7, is GAGVSQSPRYKVAKRGQDVALRCDPISGHVSLFWYQQALGQGPEFLTYFQNEAQLDKSGLPSDRFFAERPEGSVSTLKIQRTQQEDSAVYLCASSFWTSTGEQYFGPGTRLTVT.

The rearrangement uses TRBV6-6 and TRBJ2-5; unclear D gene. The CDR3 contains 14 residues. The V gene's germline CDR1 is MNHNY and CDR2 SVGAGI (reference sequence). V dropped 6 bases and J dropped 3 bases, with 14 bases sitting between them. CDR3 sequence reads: CASSPSAGEETQYF. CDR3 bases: TGTGCCAGCAGCCCGTCTGCCGGCGAAGAGACCCAGTACTTC.

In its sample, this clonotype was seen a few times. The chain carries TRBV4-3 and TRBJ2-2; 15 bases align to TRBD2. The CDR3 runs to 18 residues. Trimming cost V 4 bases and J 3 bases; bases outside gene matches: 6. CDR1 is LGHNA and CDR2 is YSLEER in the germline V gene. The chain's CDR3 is CASSPGLAGGPDTGELFF. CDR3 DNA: TGCGCCAGCAGCCCCGGACTAGCGGGGGGGCCGGACACCGGGGAGCTGTTTTTT.

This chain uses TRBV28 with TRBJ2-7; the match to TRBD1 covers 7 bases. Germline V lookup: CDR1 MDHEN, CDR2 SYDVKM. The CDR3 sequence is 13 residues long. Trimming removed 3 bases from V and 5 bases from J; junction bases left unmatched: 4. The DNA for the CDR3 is TGTGCCAGCAGTTTGCAGGGGGTCCACGAGCAGTACTTC. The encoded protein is CASSLQGVHEQYF.

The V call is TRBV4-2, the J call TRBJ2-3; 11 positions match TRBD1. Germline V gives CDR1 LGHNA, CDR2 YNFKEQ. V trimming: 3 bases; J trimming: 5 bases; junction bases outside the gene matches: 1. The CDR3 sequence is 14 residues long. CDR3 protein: CASSQGQGGDTQYF. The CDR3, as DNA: TGTGCCAGCAGCCAGGGACAGGGGGGAGATACGCAGTATTTT.

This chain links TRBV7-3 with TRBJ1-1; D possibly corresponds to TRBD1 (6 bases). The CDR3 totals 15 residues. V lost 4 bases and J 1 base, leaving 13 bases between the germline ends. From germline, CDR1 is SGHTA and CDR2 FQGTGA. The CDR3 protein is CASSSDGGENTEAFF. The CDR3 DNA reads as TGTGCCAGCAGCTCGGACGGGGGCGAGAACACTGAAGCTTTCTTT.

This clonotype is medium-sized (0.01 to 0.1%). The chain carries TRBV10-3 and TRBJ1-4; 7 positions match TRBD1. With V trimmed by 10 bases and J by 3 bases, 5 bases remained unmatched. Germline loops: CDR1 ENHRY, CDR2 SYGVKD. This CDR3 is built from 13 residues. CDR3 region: CASTGTANEKLFF. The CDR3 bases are TGTGCCAGCACCGGGACAGCTAATGAAAAACTGTTTTTT.

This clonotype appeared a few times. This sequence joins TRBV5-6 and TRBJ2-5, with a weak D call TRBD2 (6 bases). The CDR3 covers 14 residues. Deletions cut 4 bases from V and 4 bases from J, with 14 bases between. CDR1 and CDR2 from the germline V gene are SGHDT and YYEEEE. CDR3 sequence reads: CASSGGMGGETQYF. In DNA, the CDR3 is TGTGCCAGCAGCGGCGGGATGGGGGGAGAGACCCAGTACTTC.